This T cell receptor (beta chain) was sequenced for a study of Ad26.COV2.S vaccination and SARS-CoV-2 variants. Study summary: Once or twice, 56 days apart, Ad26.COV2.S was delivered intramuscularly. Study-wide results and limits: Recipients given vaccine exceeded placebo recipients in spike-specific TCR breadth. Analytic work on TCR breadth and depth might have understated the full extent of total T cell responses. Recipients of either vaccine or placebo displayed similar breadth of non-spike TCRs.

This clone was recorded once. The antigen remains undetermined. Repertoires were generated with immunoSEQ multiplex PCR, while TCRdb's copy carries only in-frame clones and drops some. The sample contains more than 250,000 clones, more than 70% of which appear only once. Treatment noted: 19 received Ad26.COV2.S at low or high dose, single or two shots; a few received placebo; per-sample allocation not given. Sampling occurred on day 63 after the first vaccine or placebo injection. The trim removed 3 bases at V and 4 bases at J, leaving 11 bases unmatched. Germline CDR1 is SGDLS and CDR2 is YYNGEE. This CDR3 is 16 amino acids long.

This sequence joins TRBV9 and TRBJ1-2; 8 positions agree with TRBD1. This clonotype was sampled from a person between 18 and 65 years old who received the Ad26.COV2.S COVID-19 vaccine or a placebo. The sequenced sample was peripheral blood, obtained in a trial of Ad26.COV2.S vaccine versus placebo. CDR3 residues: CASSATDREIVYGYTF. CDR3 nucleotides: TGTGCCAGCAGCGCCACGGACAGGGAAATTGTCTATGGCTACACCTTC.